Following are 21 T cell receptor beta chains from one sample sequenced in a study of shared clonotypes between healthy human individuals. Profiled with immunoSEQ multiplex PCR; TCRdb holds only in-frame clones, not every one. The repertoire holds some 700,000 clones, with 90% as singletons. The sequencing sample was made of memory CD8+ T cells from PBMCs. Subset here: CD45RO+ cells pooled with CCR7-negative TemRA cells. The source is a young man in good health. Some clones in this sample may be carry-over from other donors' samples.

The chain is built from TRBV7-8 and TRBJ1-2; TRBD1 matches 8 bases. J was trimmed by 0 bases and V by 3 bases; bases with no gene match: 9. The CDR3 is 17 amino acids. CDR1 and CDR2 from the germline V gene are SGHVS and FQNEAQ. CDR3 loop: CASSFIDRGNTNYGYTF. Written as DNA, the CDR3 is TGTGCCAGCAGCTTCATTGACAGGGGCAATACTAACTATGGCTACACCTTC.

The count of this clone is one. The chain combines TRBV27 with TRBJ2-1; 13 nucleotides align to TRBD2. The ends lost 4 bases at V and 0 bases at J; junction bases unmatched: 6. This CDR3 contains 18 residues. Germline CDR1 is MNHEY and CDR2 is SMNVEV (reference sequence). The CDR3 DNA follows: TGTGCCAGCAGTTCCGGACTAGCGGGAGTCTACTCCTACAATGAGCAGTTCTTC. It yields the protein CASSSGLAGVYSYNEQFF.

The CDR3 sequence: CASSSDRDVQETQYF. CDR3 nucleotides: TGTGCCAGCAGTTCCGACAGGGACGTACAAGAGACCCAGTACTTC. The V and J genes are TRBV28 and TRBJ2-5; 7 bases agree with TRBD1. This CDR3 region has 15 residues. V shed 4 bases and J 2 bases; nucleotides not matched to a gene: 7. Germline values: CDR1 MDHEN, CDR2 SYDVKM.

This chain joins TRBV28 and TRBJ2-2; 8 bases are a match to TRBD2. Germline loops: CDR1 MDHEN, CDR2 SYDVKM. The CDR3 has 16 residues. V trimming: 0 bases; J trimming: 6 bases; junction bases outside the gene matches: 6. The CDR3, as DNA: TGTGCCAGCAGTTTATGGGGCGGACTAGCCGCCGGGGAGCTGTTTTTT. It encodes CASSLWGGLAAGELFF.

The rearrangement uses TRBV28 and TRBJ1-2, with a tentative D call TRBD1 (6 bases). Deletions cut 5 bases from V and 7 bases from J, with 20 bases between. Germline V gene lookup returns CDR1 MDHEN and CDR2 SYDVKM. CDR3 length: 15 amino acids. The CDR3 reads CASSPKLGGRVGYTF. CDR3 sequence (DNA): TGTGCCAGCAGTCCGAAACTTGGGGGCAGGGTTGGCTACACCTTC.

V and J are TRBV21-1 and TRBJ2-2. TRBV21-1 is termed a pseudogene. The CDR3 contains 17 residues. The CDR3 sequence is CASSKTRGRQNTGELFF. Here the CDR3 DNA reads TGTGCCAGCAGCAAAACTAGGGGCAGGCAGAACACCGGGGAGCTGTTTTTT.

V is TRBV6-6 and J is TRBJ2-1; either TRBD1 or TRBD2 may supply D (5 bases each). V was clipped by 7 bases and J by 10 bases, with 17 bases between them. Germline V lookup: CDR1 MNHNY, CDR2 SVGAGI (reference sequence). CDR3 length: 13 residues. CDR3 amino acids: CASIPRGRNEQFF. In DNA form, the CDR3 reads TGTGCCAGCATCCCGAGGGGTAGGAACGAGCAGTTCTTC.

This clone was detected only once. The chain is built from TRBV11-2 and TRBJ2-3; 7 positions match TRBD2. Germline CDR1 is SGHAT and CDR2 is FQNNGV. The CDR3 has 17 amino acids. V shed 1 base and J 5 bases; nucleotides not matched to a gene: 12. CDR3 sequence: CASSLGRAGWVEDTQYF. The CDR3 DNA is TGTGCCAGCAGCTTAGGGCGAGCGGGATGGGTTGAAGATACGCAGTATTTT.

This chain joins TRBV7-2 and TRBJ1-6; D is possibly TRBD1 (6 bases). Germline V gene lookup returns CDR1 SGHTA and CDR2 FQGNSA. The CDR3 runs to 15 residues. Trimming removed 6 bases at V and 11 bases at J, with 20 bases between. CDR3 in amino acids: CASSPTTGIMTPLHF. For the CDR3, the DNA is TGTGCCAGCAGTCCCACTACAGGGATCATGACACCCCTCCACTTT.

CDR3 DNA: TGTGCCAGCAGCTTAGTCTTCTTGGAAAGCGGGGCCCCCTACGAGCAGTACTTC. The encoded protein is CASSLVFLESGAPYEQYF. The chain joins TRBV7-8 to TRBJ2-7; 7 nucleotides align to TRBD2. This CDR3 is built from 18 residues. Germline V CDR1 and CDR2: SGHVS, FQNEAQ. The ends lost 1 base at V and 2 bases at J; junction bases unmatched: 14.

J is TRBJ2-7 and V is TRBV29-1, with TRBD1 matching 7 bases. The CDR3 runs to 13 residues. Losses at the gene ends were 8 bases for V and 3 bases for J; bases not matched to a gene: 10. The germline gives CDR1 SQVTM, CDR2 ANQGSEA. The CDR3 sequence: CSTSKGAGYEQYF. DNA of the CDR3: TGCAGCACTTCTAAGGGGGCGGGCTACGAGCAGTACTTC.

The chain combines TRBV9 with TRBJ2-1, with D unresolved. Germline V gives CDR1 SGDLS, CDR2 YYNGEE. V lost 4 bases, J lost 7 bases, and 6 bases lay in between. This CDR3 is built from 11 residues. The CDR3 coding sequence is TGTGCCAGCAGCAGCAATAATGAGCAGTTCTTC. Translated: CASSSNNEQFF.

J is TRBJ1-2 and V is TRBV6-5; D remains ambiguous. CDR3 length equals 11 residues. Germline CDR1 reads MNHEY; CDR2 reads SVGAGI. Trimming removed 9 bases from V and 3 bases from J, with 8 bases in between. Here the CDR3 DNA reads TGTGCCAGTGCCGCGGACTATGGCTACACCTTC. Protein sequence: CASAADYGYTF.

The J gene is TRBJ1-2, the V gene TRBV19, with D unresolved. This CDR3 region has 14 residues. V lost 2 bases and J 4 bases, leaving 11 bases between the germline ends. Germline V gives CDR1 LNHDA, CDR2 SQIVND (reference sequence). The CDR3 region is CASSIPLMGYGYTF. In nucleotides, the CDR3 is TGTGCCAGTAGTATACCCCTCATGGGCTATGGCTACACCTTC.

The chain joins TRBV29-1 to TRBJ2-7, with D possibly TRBD1 on 6 matching bases. CDR1 is SQVTM, CDR2 ANQGSEA, per germline. The CDR3 extends over 12 amino acids. V was shortened by 4 bases and J by 7 bases, with 14 bases between the two germline ends. CDR3 protein: CSVVGASGEQYF. In nucleotides, the CDR3 is TGCAGCGTTGTGGGGGCCTCGGGAGAGCAGTACTTC.

This chain joins TRBV7-6 and TRBJ2-2, with TRBD2 matching 8 bases. The CDR3 has 17 amino acids. Germline V lookup: CDR1 SGHVS, CDR2 FNYEAQ. J gave up 4 bases and V 1 base, and 8 bases lay outside the gene matches. CDR3 in DNA: TGTGCCAGCAGCTTAGTTGTGAGCGGGAGTCGCACCGGGGAGCTGTTTTTT. It specifies CASSLVVSGSRTGELFF. Based on the CDR3 plus reference TRBV7-6 and TRBJ2-2, the full variable domain is GAGVSQSPRYKVTKRGQDVALRCDPISGHVSLYWYRQALGQGPEFLTYFNYEAQQDKSGLPNDRFSAERPEGSISTLTIQRTEQRDSAMYRCASSLVVSGSRTGELFFGEGSRLTVL.

The table lists this clone with a count of one. This rearrangement joins TRBV27 to TRBJ2-1; 9 bases are a match to TRBD2. The V gene's germline CDR1 is MNHEY and CDR2 SMNVEV (reference sequence). V dropped 5 bases and J dropped 8; count of bases not matched to a gene: 16. CDR3 length: 17 amino acids. The CDR3 here is CASSLPRGREGPDEQFF. CDR3 in DNA: TGTGCCAGCAGTCTCCCCCGAGGGCGGGAGGGCCCCGATGAGCAGTTCTTC.

The V gene is TRBV7-8, the J gene TRBJ2-1; weak D call: TRBD1 (6 bases). V gave up 5 bases and J gave up 4 bases, with 18 bases separating them. In germline, CDR1 is SGHVS, CDR2 FQNEAQ. The CDR3 has 16 amino acids. The CDR3 DNA follows: TGTGCCAGCAGCCCCCCCGGCGACAGGTCTTACAATGAGCAGTTCTTC. This codes for CASSPPGDRSYNEQFF.

The chain employs TRBV27 and TRBJ2-5, with unresolved D. This CDR3 is built from 13 residues. The germline V gene has CDR1 MNHEY and CDR2 SMNVEV (reference sequence). Trimming shortened V by 5 bases and J by 2 bases, and 9 bases separated the two germline ends. Here the CDR3 reads CASSVLGQETQYF. In DNA form, the CDR3 reads TGTGCCAGCAGTGTTTTGGGTCAAGAGACCCAGTACTTC.

This clone was seen only once. This chain joins TRBV7-3 and TRBJ2-5, with TRBD2 identical over 12 bases. V lost 5 bases to trimming and J lost 2 bases; unmatched junction nucleotides: 12. Germline V gives CDR1 SGHTA, CDR2 FQGTGA. The CDR3 loop spans 18 amino acids. CDR3 sequence reads: CASSEMILAGGPQETQYF. CDR3 bases: TGTGCCAGCAGCGAAATGATACTAGCGGGAGGTCCTCAAGAGACCCAGTACTTC.

The chain has TRBV6-5 and TRBJ1-5; the match to TRBD1 covers 9 bases. This CDR3 spans 14 amino acids. Per germline, CDR1 MNHEY and CDR2 SVGAGI. V shed 6 bases and J 6 bases; nucleotides not matched to a gene: 6. The CDR3 here is CASRLTGGGQPQHF. The CDR3 nucleotides read TGTGCCAGCAGACTCACAGGGGGCGGTCAGCCCCAGCATTTT.